Following are 22 T cell receptor beta chains from one sample sequenced in a study of T cell repertoires in cytomegalovirus infection. TCRdb re-called the reads through MiXCR, storing one row per CDR3 protein. The sample lists about 770,000 distinct CDR3 sequences, 29% occurring once. For these receptors, no antigen is known. Material: cultured CD8+ T cells from PBMCs, obtained from culture after CMV antigen stimulation. The receptors here all came from a human donor in good health (CMV status not recorded). Some clones in this sample may be carry-over from other donors' samples.

V and J are TRBV14 and TRBJ2-7; D ambiguous. Germline values: CDR1 SGHDN, CDR2 FVKESK. Trimming stripped 0 bases from V and 3 bases from J, with 12 bases between. The CDR3 is 15 amino acids. The CDR3 here is CASSQDSPSHYEQYF. CDR3 DNA sequence: TGTGCCAGCAGCCAAGATTCGCCATCTCACTACGAGCAGTACTTC.

The chain recombines TRBV28 with TRBJ1-2; 9 bases are shared with TRBD1. Germline CDR1 MDHEN, CDR2 SYDVKM. This CDR3 spans 13 amino acids. V lost 1 base and J lost 11; bases outside the gene matches: 5. The CDR3 DNA follows: TGTGCCAGCAGTTTATACAGGGGGCCTGGGTACACCTTC. Translated: CASSLYRGPGYTF.

The CDR3 loop is CASSFRQVETQYF. The CDR3 bases are TGTGCCAGCAGTTTCCGACAGGTTGAGACCCAGTACTTC. V gene TRBV28 combines with J gene TRBJ2-5; maybe TRBD1 (6 bases). Per the germline V gene, CDR1 is MDHEN and CDR2 is SYDVKM. Trimming removed 3 bases at V and 5 bases at J, with 10 bases between. The CDR3 is 13 amino acids.

The chain links TRBV12-3 or TRBV12-4 to TRBJ2-3; 8 positions match TRBD1. Trimming took 7 bases from V and 4 from J; bases not matched to a gene: 7. The length of the CDR3 is 14 residues. CDR3 in amino acids: CASTVDRVPDTQYF. CDR3 coding DNA: TGTGCCAGCACCGTGGACAGGGTTCCAGATACGCAGTATTTT.

This chain links TRBV10-3 with TRBJ2-5; TRBD1 matches at 7 bases. The CDR3 has 15 residues. Germline loops: CDR1 ENHRY, CDR2 SYGVKD. Losses at the gene ends were 2 bases for V and 1 base for J; bases not matched to a gene: 4. The chain's CDR3 is CAISEPGQVQETQYF. The CDR3 region has the DNA TGTGCCATCAGTGAGCCTGGACAGGTCCAAGAGACCCAGTACTTC.

J is TRBJ2-7 and V is TRBV10-3; 7 positions agree with TRBD1. CDR3 size: 11 residues. J gave up 9 bases and V 10 bases, and 9 bases lay outside the gene matches. Germline-derived CDR1 and CDR2 are ENHRY and SYGVKD. CDR3 amino acids: CATGDSDWQYV. The CDR3 region has the DNA TGTGCCACAGGGGACAGTGACTGGCAGTACGTC.

This chain links TRBV12-3 or TRBV12-4 with TRBJ1-2; D gene uncertain. CDR3 length: 14 residues. The V end was cut by 2 bases, the J end by 0 bases, with 7 bases between. CDR3 region: CASSLLLANYGYTF. In DNA, the CDR3 is TGTGCCAGCAGTTTACTGTTAGCTAACTATGGCTACACCTTC.

This chain joins TRBV6-2 or TRBV6-3 and TRBJ1-1, with 7 bases lining up with TRBD1. The CDR3 has 15 amino acids. In germline, CDR1 is MNHEY, CDR2 SVGEGT. Trimming at V came to 4 bases and at J to 1 base, leaving 6 bases not matched to a gene. The CDR3 coding sequence is TGTGCCAGCAGTTTCGAAGGGGGCCCGAACACTGAAGCTTTCTTT. This sequence encodes CASSFEGGPNTEAFF.

The table lists this clonotype with many counts. The chain recombines TRBV12-3 or TRBV12-4 with TRBJ2-3; 7 nucleotides match TRBD1. J was trimmed by 3 bases and V by 3 bases; bases with no gene match: 9. The CDR3 is made up of 16 amino acids. CDR3 coding DNA: TGTGCCAGCAGTTTGCCTGGACAGGCAATAACAGATACGCAGTATTTT. Its protein product is CASSLPGQAITDTQYF.

V and J are TRBV20-1 and TRBJ2-1; D remains ambiguous. The CDR3 has 16 amino acids. Germline CDR1 DFQATT, CDR2 SNEGSKA (reference sequence). V was clipped by 0 bases and J by 1 base, with 13 bases between them. The CDR3, as DNA: TGCAGTGCTAGAGATGCTCTAGTTGGTTCCTACAATGAGCAGTTCTTC. It specifies CSARDALVGSYNEQFF.

The chain couples TRBV20-1 to TRBJ2-7; 10 bases are shared with TRBD2. This CDR3 contains 15 residues. V dropped 0 bases and J dropped 3; count of bases not matched to a gene: 5. Germline CDR1 is DFQATT and CDR2 is SNEGSKA (reference sequence). The DNA for the CDR3 is TGCAGTGCTAGAGAAGCCGGGACTAGCGTCTACGAGCAGTACTTC. Residues: CSAREAGTSVYEQYF.

This clonotype occurred a few times. The chain is built from TRBV27 and TRBJ2-7; 8 bases align to TRBD2. The CDR3 contains 14 residues. The trim removed 7 bases at V and 0 bases at J, leaving 5 bases unmatched. Germline lookup yields CDR1 MNHEY and CDR2 SMNVEV (reference sequence). The CDR3 loop is CASTGGASSYEQYF. CDR3 nucleotide sequence: TGTGCCAGCACCGGGGGGGCAAGCTCCTACGAGCAGTACTTC.

The chain couples TRBV18 to TRBJ1-3; maybe TRBD1 (5 bases). CDR3 length: 15 amino acids. Germline V gives CDR1 KGHSH, CDR2 LQKENI. V was clipped by 4 bases and J by 7 bases, with 17 bases between them. The chain's CDR3 is CASSRWDRQGNTIYF. The CDR3 bases are TGTGCCAGCTCACGTTGGGACCGCCAAGGGAACACCATATATTTT.

CDR3 nucleotide sequence: TGTGCCAGCACTATCCGGGTGCGGATCACTGAAGCTTTCTTT. Amino acid sequence: CASTIRVRITEAFF. The chain couples TRBV28 to TRBJ1-1; D unclear. V was trimmed by 7 bases and J by 4 bases, leaving 16 bases between them. The length of the CDR3 is 14 residues. The germline gives CDR1 MDHEN, CDR2 SYDVKM. The full variable domain, in which reference TRBV28 and TRBJ1-1 provide the parts outside the CDR3, is DVKVTQSSRYLVKRTGEKVFLECVQDMDHENMFWYRQDPGLGLRLIYFSYDVKMKEKGDIPEGYSVSREKKERFSLILESASTNQTSMYLCASTIRVRITEAFFGQGTRLTVV.

The chain combines TRBV12-3 or TRBV12-4 with TRBJ2-1; weak D call: TRBD2 (5 bases). The CDR3 has 15 residues. Trimming took off 4 bases at V and 2 bases at J, with 12 bases between the two ends. CDR3 region: CASSWTGKAYNEQFF. CDR3 in DNA: TGTGCCAGCAGTTGGACTGGGAAGGCCTACAATGAGCAGTTCTTC.

Ten or more counts support this clonotype. This chain uses TRBV7-2 with TRBJ1-5; 10 bases fit TRBD1. CDR3 length equals 15 residues. With 6 bases clipped from V and 4 bases from J, the junction kept 6 bases outside the gene matches. Germline V lookup: CDR1 SGHTA, CDR2 FQGNSA. CDR3: CASSFGTGVNQPQHF. The DNA of the CDR3 is TGTGCCAGCAGTTTCGGGACAGGGGTAAATCAGCCCCAGCATTTT.

The V call is TRBV6-6, the J call TRBJ1-2; D ambiguous. Germline CDR1 MNHNY, CDR2 SVGAGI (reference sequence). The CDR3 sequence is 15 residues long. The V end lost 0 bases, the J end lost 6 bases, and 14 bases lay between the germline ends. CDR3 in DNA: TGTGCCAGCAGTTACTCGAGGGAGAGGCTGGATGGCTACACCTTC. Translation gives CASSYSRERLDGYTF.

Only a few counts were recorded for this clonotype. This CDR3 is CASSRNKNIQYF. DNA of the CDR3: TGTGCCAGCAGTCGGAATAAAAACATTCAGTACTTC. The V gene is TRBV2, the J gene TRBJ2-4; D is uncertain. The CDR3 is made up of 12 amino acids. V was clipped by 5 bases and J by 4 bases, with 6 bases between them. In germline, CDR1 is SNHLY, CDR2 FYNNEI.

The gene calls are TRBV20-1 and TRBJ1-1, with D perhaps matching TRBD1 (5 bases). Germline V gene data show CDR1 as DFQATT and CDR2 as SNEGSKA (reference sequence). The V gene lost 5 bases and the J gene lost 1 base, with 11 bases spanning the gap. The CDR3 length is 13 residues. This CDR3 is CSAPGTENTEAFF. The CDR3 bases are TGCAGTGCTCCCGGGACGGAGAACACTGAAGCTTTCTTT.

This clonotype was observed a few times. This sequence joins TRBV7-9 and TRBJ2-1; TRBD2 aligns across 10 bases. The length of the CDR3 is 18 residues. The trim removed 1 base at V and 6 bases at J, leaving 12 bases unmatched. The germline CDR1 and CDR2 sequences are SEHNR and FQNEAQ (reference sequence). The CDR3 protein is CASSLVGGSSGGFNEQFF. DNA of the CDR3: TGTGCCAGCAGCTTAGTTGGCGGGTCTAGCGGGGGATTCAATGAGCAGTTCTTC. The whole variable domain, filled in from reference TRBV7-9 and TRBJ2-1, reads DTGVSQNPRHKITKRGQNVTFRCDPISEHNRLYWYRQTLGQGPEFLTYFQNEAQLEKSRLLSDRFSAERPKGSFSTLEIQRTEQGDSAMYLCASSLVGGSSGGFNEQFFGPGTRLTVL.

The genes are TRBV3-1 and TRBJ2-3; 10 bases line up with TRBD1. This CDR3 has 15 residues. CDR1 and CDR2 (germline): LGHDT, YNNKEL (reference sequence). J gave up 5 bases and V 4 bases, and 6 bases lay outside the gene matches. This CDR3 reads CASSLTGGDGDTQYF. In DNA, the CDR3 is TGTGCCAGCAGCCTGACAGGGGGCGATGGAGATACGCAGTATTTT.

This clonotype was recorded at least ten times. The V gene is TRBV7-6, the J gene TRBJ2-3, with D unclear. The CDR3 loop spans 14 amino acids. Germline CDR1 SGHVS, CDR2 FNYEAQ. Trimming shortened V by 9 bases and J by 0 bases, and 13 bases separated the two germline ends. CDR3 bases: TGTGCCAGTACCGACCAGTCTAGCACAGATACGCAGTATTTT. Protein product: CASTDQSSTDTQYF.